This TCR beta chain was sequenced in a study of regulatory T cells in long-lasting Graves disease. The authors built TCR beta libraries using iRepertoire HTBI primers and Arm-PCR of CDR3 regions. Using its own MiXCR run on the multiplex PCR reads, TCRdb lists one record per CDR3 protein. The profile shows roughly 520,000 distinct CDR3 sequences, about 12% of them singletons. The CDR3 contains 15 residues. CDR1 is MGHRA and CDR2 is YSYEKL in the germline V gene. Trimming removed 4 bases from V and 1 base from J; junction bases left unmatched: 5. This clonotype has only a few counts. Time point meaning: newly diagnosed GD, antithyroid drugs for less than 3 months. Researchers made the TCR library from RNA that was extracted from PBMCs. These sequences were also reported in another study, on T cells in Graves' hyperthyroidism and ophthalmopathy.

The specimen comprised peripheral blood mononuclear cells (PBMCs), sampled at new diagnosis, from a patient treated with antithyroid drugs. This rearrangement joins TRBV4-1 to TRBJ2-7, with 9 bases fitting TRBD1. This receptor was taken from a woman aged 25-40 years with Graves disease. CDR3 sequence (DNA): TGCGCCAGCAGCCTCAGGACAGGGGAATCCTACGAGCAGTACTTC. It codes for CASSLRTGESYEQYF.